This passage covers 3 T cell receptor beta chains from one sample sequenced in a study of T-cell reconstitution after alpha-beta-depleted transplantation in children. Unique molecular identifiers were incorporated when the TCRbeta library was constructed. MiXCR was run by TCRdb on the PCR reads, yielding one entry per CDR3 protein. In the table there are 780,000 or so distinct CDR3 sequences, 15% to 20% of which are singletons. The sample consisted of PBMCs, mostly from graft donor cells, taken 360 days after TCRalphabeta/CD19-depleted stem cell transplant. Receptors were obtained from a male patient under 18 who had a stem cell transplant for acute lymphoblastic leukemia, so the T cells may come from the graft donor.

This clonotype has a count of ten or more. The V call is TRBV11-2, the J call TRBJ2-3; D not resolved. V was cut by 6 bases and J by 2 bases, with 6 bases left in between. The CDR3 runs 12 residues. The germline V gene encodes CDR1 SGHAT and CDR2 FQNNGV. CDR3 nucleotide sequence: TGTGCCAGCAGTTTAATCACAGATACGCAGTATTTT. This sequence encodes CASSLITDTQYF.

This clonotype occurred a few times. CDR3 in amino acids: CASSSGLGPGELFF. CDR3 DNA: TGCGCCAGCAGCTCAGGCCTAGGACCCGGGGAGCTGTTTTTT. V gene TRBV5-1 combines with J gene TRBJ2-2, with D hard to call. V lost 3 bases and J lost 6, with 12 bases in between. CDR1 and CDR2 (germline): SGHRS, YFSETQ. The CDR3 loop spans 14 amino acids.

This clonotype was observed at least ten times. The rearrangement uses TRBV5-1 and TRBJ2-2; 8 bases agree with TRBD1. This CDR3 comprises 15 residues. Germline V CDR1 and CDR2: SGHRS, YFSETQ. V lost 0 bases, J lost 3 bases, and 1 base stayed unmatched. Written as DNA, the CDR3 is TGCGCCAGCAGCTTGGAGGGACAGGACACCGGGGAGCTGTTTTTT. This translates into CASSLEGQDTGELFF.